The clone carrying this TCR beta chain appeared many times. Its target is unknown. cDNA was made by 5'RACE with 10-nucleotide random UMIs. TCRdb analysed the 5' RACE reads with MiXCR anew, one entry per CDR3 protein. The table lists around 69,000 distinct CDR3 sequences, less than 5.5% of them singletons, with 6.9% in the top ten. Germline trimming cut 5 bases from V and 0 bases from J; bases unmatched to any gene: 9. There are 16 residues in the CDR3. The germline CDR1 and CDR2 sequences are SGHVS and FNYEAQ. The entry originates in a study of neurological immune-mediated disorders. Study-wide results and limits: Patients with HTLV-1-associated myelopathy had the highest level of TCR clonal expansion, whereas patients with multiple sclerosis had the lowest level, falling beneath the level found in healthy controls.

The unsorted libraries had their origin in 2 million PBMCs stored at -80 C. The sequenced sample was PBMCs. The clonotype was recovered from a man under 40 with multiple sclerosis. The gene calls are TRBV7-6 and TRBJ2-7; TRBD1 aligns across 8 bases. The CDR3 DNA is TGTGCCAGCAGCCTCGGACAGGGTTTAAGCTCCTACGAGCAGTACTTC. Residues: CASSLGQGLSSYEQYF.